These 18 T cell receptor beta chains originate from one sample sequenced in a study of radiotherapy plus CTLA-4 blockade in lung cancer (dated by TCRdb to 2017 to 2018). Libraries were prepared through the immunoSEQ multiplex PCR assay. As stored in TCRdb, this immuneACCESS dataset retains in-frame rearrangements with V and J assigned. A fraction of the clones does not appear; measured against another copy, unresolved V genes explain less than half of the discrepancy, and the remainder lacks a known reason. The sample data list about 49,000 clones, and about 88% of these were observed just once. The ten largest make up 7.8% of the sample. Source: peripheral blood, taken from a patient treated with radiotherapy plus ipilimumab. The origin of the receptors is a human donor with non-small cell lung cancer whose response to radiotherapy plus ipilimumab could not be evaluated.

V and J are TRBV28 and TRBJ1-1, with D unresolved. The CDR3 length is 12 residues. V was pared by 6 bases and J by 3 bases, with 8 bases between. Germline V gene data show CDR1 as MDHEN and CDR2 as SYDVKM. The CDR3 DNA sequence: TGTGCCAGCAGCCTAAGATACACTGAAGCTTTCTTT. It is translated as CASSLRYTEAFF.

CDR3 DNA: TGTGCCAGCTGGGACAGGGCCTTCTACGAGCAGTACTTC. It specifies CASWDRAFYEQYF. The chain employs TRBV6-1 and TRBJ2-7; the match to TRBD1 covers 9 bases. The germline gives CDR1 MNHNS, CDR2 SASEGT. This CDR3 spans 13 amino acids. The junction had 5 bases not matched to a gene; V was cut back by 8 bases and J by 3 bases.

This clone was seen only a few times. The chain joins TRBV4-1 to TRBJ2-7; 7 bases line up with TRBD1. Looked up from germline, CDR1 is MGHRA and CDR2 is YSYEKL. V lost 5 bases and J lost 1; bases outside the gene matches: 8. The CDR3 length is 15 residues. The CDR3 bases are TGCGCCAGCAGCTACTCATGGGACAGATCCTACGAGCAGTACTTC. Amino acid sequence: CASSYSWDRSYEQYF.

The chain carries TRBV7-2 and TRBJ2-3, with 9 bases matching TRBD1. J was trimmed by 2 bases and V by 5 bases; bases with no gene match: 5. CDR1 and CDR2 (germline): SGHTA, FQGNSA. This CDR3 is 15 amino acids long. The CDR3, as DNA: TGTGCCAGCAGCACCACAGGGGGCGTCACAGATACGCAGTATTTT. Translation gives CASSTTGGVTDTQYF.

The CDR3 is CASSSSGSRETQYF. The CDR3 coding sequence is TGTGCCAGCAGTTCTAGCGGGAGCCGAGAGACCCAGTACTTC. The V call is TRBV28, the J call TRBJ2-5; 10 bases map to TRBD2. The trim removed 4 bases at V and 4 bases at J, leaving 3 bases unmatched. The CDR3 extends over 14 amino acids. Germline V gene data show CDR1 as MDHEN and CDR2 as SYDVKM.

This clone was seen more than once but under ten times. This chain links TRBV6-6 with TRBJ2-7, with 13 nucleotides matching TRBD2. V shed 6 bases and J 5 bases; nucleotides not matched to a gene: 4. CDR1 is MNHNY, CDR2 SVGAGI, per germline (reference sequence). The CDR3 runs 14 residues. CDR3 in amino acids: CASRLAGGPDEQYF. Here the CDR3 DNA reads TGTGCCAGCAGACTAGCGGGAGGGCCGGACGAGCAGTACTTC.

V is TRBV7-2 and J is TRBJ2-5, with D possibly matching TRBD2 (7 bases). The CDR3 length is 16 residues. Trimming removed 5 bases at V and 4 bases at J, with 20 bases between. CDR1 and CDR2 from the germline V gene are SGHTA and FQGNSA. The CDR3 DNA follows: TGTGCCAGCAGCGAACAATGGGGGGGGGCCCGAGAGACCCAGTACTTC. It encodes CASSEQWGGARETQYF.

In this sample, this clone is medium-sized (0.01 to 0.1%). This chain connects TRBV25-1 to TRBJ2-1, with a weak D call TRBD1 (8 bases). There are 16 residues in the CDR3. Germline V gene sequence: CDR1 MGHDK, CDR2 SYGVNS. The ends were cut back, 3 bases at V and 8 bases at J, with 20 bases in the middle. CDR3 DNA sequence: TGTGCCAGCAGTGACCCCACAGGGGGGGTAAAGGATGAGCAGTTCTTC. Residues: CASSDPTGGVKDEQFF.

The CDR3 region has the DNA TGTGCCAGCAGCGTCACAGGGGGTCCCTACGAGCAGTACTTC. Its protein product is CASSVTGGPYEQYF. This chain uses TRBV9 with TRBJ2-7; 8 bases line up with TRBD1. CDR3 length: 14 amino acids. V lost 2 bases and J lost 2; bases outside the gene matches: 3. Germline V gives CDR1 SGDLS, CDR2 YYNGEE.

The chain links TRBV21-1 to TRBJ2-1; the DNA was not compared with TRBD1, the D call given in the table. TRBV21-1 is an annotated pseudogene. The CDR3 contains 15 residues. The CDR3 region has the DNA TGTGCCAGCATTAAACGAAATCTGTGGGCCAATGAGCAGTTCTTC. It yields the protein CASIKRNLWANEQFF.

V gene TRBV15 combines with J gene TRBJ2-3; 10 bases are a match to TRBD2. The ends lost 3 bases at V and 5 bases at J; junction bases unmatched: 11. CDR3 length: 17 amino acids. Germline lookup yields CDR1 LNHNV and CDR2 YYDKDF (reference sequence). The CDR3 DNA is TGTGCCACCAGCAGTGATTCGGCTAGCGGGAGTCAAGATACGCAGTATTTT. Translating it yields CATSSDSASGSQDTQYF.

A few counts support this clone. This sequence joins TRBV6-5 and TRBJ2-5; possible D gene TRBD1, 6 bases. Trimming pared 6 bases from V and 2 bases from J, leaving 13 bases between. Germline V gene lookup returns CDR1 MNHEY and CDR2 SVGAGI. The CDR3 covers 14 residues. In nucleotides, the CDR3 is TGTGCCAGCAGATCACAGGGTGGACAAGAGACCCAGTACTTC. Its protein is CASRSQGGQETQYF.

The rearrangement uses TRBV18 and TRBJ2-3; 10 nucleotides agree with TRBD1. After removal of 3 bases from V and 0 bases from J, the junction contained 9 bases not matched to a gene. Germline CDR1 KGHSH, CDR2 LQKENI. The CDR3 length is 18 residues. The CDR3 DNA sequence: TGTGCCAGCTCACCGCGCGGGGGACAGGGGAGTAGCACAGATACGCAGTATTTT. Protein sequence: CASSPRGGQGSSTDTQYF.

The chain employs TRBV29-1 and TRBJ2-1; perhaps TRBD1 as D (6 bases). Per germline, CDR1 SQVTM and CDR2 ANQGSEA. The germline V and J ends were trimmed by 4 bases and 6 bases, with 16 bases remaining between them. This CDR3 has 14 amino acids. CDR3 protein: CSVGIGPRGNEQFF. As DNA, the CDR3 is TGCAGCGTTGGGATAGGGCCCAGGGGCAATGAGCAGTTCTTC.

This chain links TRBV4-3 with TRBJ2-1, with D possibly TRBD2 on 6 matching bases. V was trimmed by 0 bases and J by 10 bases, leaving 16 bases between them. Germline V gene sequence: CDR1 LGHNA, CDR2 YSLEER. The CDR3 loop spans 15 amino acids. CDR3 DNA: TGCGCCAGCAGCCAAGATACCAGCGGGTTGCGGGAGCAGTTCTTC. It encodes CASSQDTSGLREQFF.

This chain joins TRBV7-2 and TRBJ2-1; 8 bases map to TRBD1. The CDR3 contains 15 residues. Germline V gene sequence: CDR1 SGHTA, CDR2 FQGNSA. Unmatched junction bases numbered 5, after V lost 5 bases and J lost 2 bases. CDR3 amino acids: CASSIDRGPYNEQFF. CDR3 bases: TGTGCCAGCAGCATCGACAGGGGACCCTACAATGAGCAGTTCTTC.

CDR3 protein: CASSLEAAGGYTF. DNA for the CDR3: TGCGCCAGCAGCTTGGAGGCTGCGGGAGGCTACACCTTC. The rearrangement joins TRBV5-1 to TRBJ1-2, with D uncertain. Germline loops: CDR1 SGHRS, CDR2 YFSETQ. The V end was cut by 0 bases, the J end by 8 bases, with 11 bases between. The CDR3 length is 13 residues.

This clone was counted a single time. J is TRBJ2-7 and V is TRBV2; 11 nucleotides agree with TRBD2. Losses at the gene ends were 5 bases for V and 0 bases for J; bases not matched to a gene: 12. CDR3 length: 18 residues. The germline V gene has CDR1 SNHLY and CDR2 FYNNEI. The CDR3 loop is CASSPRGSSGRSSYEQYF. CDR3 in DNA: TGTGCCAGCAGTCCCCGGGGGTCTAGCGGGAGGAGCTCCTACGAGCAGTACTTC.